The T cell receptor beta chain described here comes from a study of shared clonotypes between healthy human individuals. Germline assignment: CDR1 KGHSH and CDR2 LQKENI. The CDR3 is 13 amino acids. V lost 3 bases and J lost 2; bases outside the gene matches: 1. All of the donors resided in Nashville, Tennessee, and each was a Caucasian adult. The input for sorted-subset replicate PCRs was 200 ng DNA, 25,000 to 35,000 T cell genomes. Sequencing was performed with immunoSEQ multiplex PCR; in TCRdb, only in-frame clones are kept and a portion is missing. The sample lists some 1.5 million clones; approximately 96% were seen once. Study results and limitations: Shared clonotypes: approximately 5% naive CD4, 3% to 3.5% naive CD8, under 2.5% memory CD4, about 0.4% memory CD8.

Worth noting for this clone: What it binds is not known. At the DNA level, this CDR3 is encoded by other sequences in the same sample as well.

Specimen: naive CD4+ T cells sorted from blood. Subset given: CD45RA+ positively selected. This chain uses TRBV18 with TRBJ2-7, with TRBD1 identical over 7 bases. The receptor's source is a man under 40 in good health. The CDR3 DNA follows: TGTGCCAGCTCACCGGGACAGACCTACGAGCAGTACTTC. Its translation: CASSPGQTYEQYF.